Only a few counts were recorded for the clone carrying this T cell receptor beta chain. Its antigen remains unidentified. Extraction of RNA preceded its reverse transcription into cDNA, which served as the sequencing template. Profiling relied on immunoSEQ multiplex PCR, and the TCRdb table lists in-frame clones only, not all of them. The sample includes approximately 210,000 clones, 64% seen only once; the top ten take around 4%. The data were obtained in a study of CD8+ T cells in alopecia areata. The wider study: Tofacitinib administration persisted for 6 to 18 months, succeeded by 6 months off drug. Scoring treated patients' severity relied on the percentage of scalp area affected. Whole-study findings and limits: Tofacitinib significantly reduced both scalp clonality and expanded CD8+ clones among the top 100.

The CDR3 runs 13 residues. Trimming took 5 bases from V and 7 from J, leaving 14 bases between them. Germline CDR1 and CDR2: SQVTM and ANQGSEA. Treatment denoted: oral pan-JAK inhibitor, 5-10 mg twice daily. Sampling of alopecia areata patients yielded lesional scalp punch biopsies as well as peripheral blood. This chain uses TRBV29-1 with TRBJ2-2; D might be TRBD1 or TRBD2, each matching 7 bases. This clonotype was sampled from a human donor with alopecia areata. The sequenced sample was CD4+ T cells sorted from blood, obtained at week 4, from a patient treated with tofacitinib. This CDR3 reads CSVSRGGSGELFF. DNA of the CDR3: TGCAGCGTTAGCAGGGGGGGAAGCGGGGAGCTGTTTTTT.